A selection of T cell receptor beta chains follows, all from one sample in a study of blood T cell repertoires in COVID-19. Profiling relied on immunoSEQ multiplex PCR, and the TCRdb table lists in-frame clones only, not all of them. The sample has around 500,000 clones, over 75% seen once; the top ten hold less than 2%. The sample consisted of PBMCs or T cells enriched from blood (not recorded which). The receptors here all came from a woman aged 40 to 50 who had recovered from COVID-19. The CDR3 runs from the conserved cysteine through the conserved F or W. Fields, in order: V gene, D gene, clone size, J gene, CDR3 protein, CDR3 DNA. The D gene is left open where the match is weak. Size values are once, few and many counts, or a class for expanded clones, and some rows have none.

V: TRBV5-1; D: NA; size: NA; J: TRBJ2-1; CDR3: CASSLREHNEQFF; DNA: TGCGCCAGCAGCTTGAGGGAGCACAATGAGCAGTTCTTC
V: TRBV6-2/TRBV6-3; D: TRBD2; size: NA; J: TRBJ2-1; CDR3: CASSYWGLAGVAPKGEQFF; DNA: TGTGCCAGCAGTTACTGGGGACTAGCGGGAGTAGCCCCTAAGGGTGAGCAGTTCTTC
V: TRBV5-1; D: NA; size: NA; J: TRBJ1-1; CDR3: CASSASLNTEAFF; DNA: TGCGCCAGCAGCGCGTCCTTGAACACTGAAGCTTTCTTT
V: TRBV6-5; D: NA; size: NA; J: TRBJ1-3; CDR3: CASSLSGYGNTIYF; DNA: TGTGCCAGCAGTTTGTCGGGTTACGGAAACACCATATATTTT
V: TRBV19; D: NA; size: NA; J: TRBJ1-1; CDR3: CASSDSLQGSTEAFF; DNA: TGTGCCAGTAGTGATTCTTTACAGGGAAGCACTGAAGCTTTCTTT
V: TRBV11-2; D: NA; size: NA; J: TRBJ1-2; CDR3: CASRSQYRDLVGYTF; DNA: TGTGCCAGCAGGTCGCAATACAGGGATTTGGTTGGCTACACCTTC
V: TRBV6-2/TRBV6-3; D: NA; size: NA; J: TRBJ2-4; CDR3: CASSSGGVSTKNIQYF; DNA: TGTGCCAGCAGTTCAGGAGGGGTTTCAACCAAAAACATTCAGTACTTC
V: TRBV7-8; D: TRBD1; size: NA; J: TRBJ1-2; CDR3: CASSPWTGPNYGYTF; DNA: TGTGCCAGCAGCCCGTGGACAGGACCAAACTATGGCTACACCTTC
V: TRBV12-3/TRBV12-4; D: TRBD2; size: NA; J: TRBJ2-1; CDR3: CASSLGGSGEQFF; DNA: TGTGCCAGCAGTTTAGGGGGTAGCGGGGAGCAGTTCTTC
V: TRBV25-1; D: TRBD2; size: NA; J: TRBJ2-3; CDR3: CASSTDTSGSIVDTQYF; DNA: TGTGCCAGCAGCACAGATACTAGCGGGAGTATCGTAGATACGCAGTATTTT
V: TRBV19; D: NA; size: NA; J: TRBJ2-2; CDR3: CASSSGTSNGELFF; DNA: TGTGCCAGTAGTTCCGGGACATCTAATGGGGAGCTGTTTTTT
V: TRBV14; D: NA; size: NA; J: TRBJ1-2; CDR3: CASSQDAGYYGYTF; DNA: TGTGCCAGCAGCCAAGATGCAGGCTACTATGGCTACACCTTC
V: TRBV9; D: NA; size: few; J: TRBJ2-1; CDR3: CASSVQLDNEQFF; DNA: TGTGCCAGCAGCGTCCAACTCGACAATGAGCAGTTCTTC
V: TRBV9; D: NA; size: once; J: TRBJ1-1; CDR3: CASSETGLEYTEAFF; DNA: TGTGCCAGCAGCGAGACAGGCCTAGAGTACACTGAAGCTTTCTTT
V: TRBV9; D: TRBD2; size: NA; J: TRBJ2-3; CDR3: CASSVASGSTDTQYF; DNA: TGTGCCAGCAGCGTGGCTAGCGGGAGCACAGATACGCAGTATTTT
V: TRBV7-8; D: NA; size: NA; J: TRBJ1-5; CDR3: CASSFSSRTAYSNQPQHF; DNA: TGTGCCAGCAGCTTTTCTTCTAGGACAGCTTATAGCAATCAGCCCCAGCATTTT
V: TRBV2; D: TRBD1; size: NA; J: TRBJ1-3; CDR3: CASSTPGTGGFGNTIYF; DNA: TGTGCCAGCAGTACACCCGGGACAGGGGGTTTTGGAAACACCATATATTTT
V: TRBV2; D: NA; size: NA; J: TRBJ2-5; CDR3: CASERDTKETQYF; DNA: TGTGCCAGCGAGCGGGACACTAAAGAGACCCAGTACTTC
V: TRBV7-6; D: TRBD1; size: NA; J: TRBJ1-1; CDR3: CASSLRGQANTEAFF; DNA: TGTGCCAGCAGCTTACGGGGACAGGCCAACACTGAAGCTTTCTTT
V: TRBV30; D: TRBD1; size: NA; J: TRBJ1-1; CDR3: CAWTQTGGNTEAFF; DNA: TGTGCCTGGACCCAAACAGGGGGGAACACTGAAGCTTTCTTT
V: TRBV7-9; D: NA; size: few; J: TRBJ1-4; CDR3: CASSSRTGIYNEKLFF; DNA: TGTGCCAGCAGCTCAAGGACTGGGATTTATAATGAAAAACTGTTTTTT
V: TRBV30; D: NA; size: NA; J: TRBJ2-3; CDR3: CALGQTSTDTQYF; DNA: TGTGCTCTCGGACAGACAAGCACAGATACGCAGTATTTT
V: TRBV12-3/TRBV12-4; D: TRBD1; size: NA; J: TRBJ1-2; CDR3: CASTDRSYGYTF; DNA: TGTGCCAGCACGGACAGGAGCTATGGCTACACCTTC
V: TRBV12-3/TRBV12-4; D: NA; size: once; J: TRBJ1-5; CDR3: CASSTYSNQPQHF; DNA: TGTGCCAGCAGCACCTATAGCAATCAGCCCCAGCATTTT
V: TRBV30; D: NA; size: once; J: TRBJ1-4; CDR3: CASPAGLNEKLFF; DNA: TGTGCCTCCCCGGCGGGTTTGAATGAAAAACTGTTTTTT
V: TRBV15; D: NA; size: NA; J: TRBJ2-1; CDR3: CATSREASSDEQFF; DNA: TGTGCCACCAGCAGAGAGGCTAGCAGCGATGAGCAGTTCTTC
V: TRBV11-3; D: TRBD1; size: NA; J: TRBJ2-2; CDR3: CASSLNRGQRFTGELFF; DNA: TGTGCCAGCAGCTTAAATAGGGGGCAAAGGTTCACCGGGGAGCTGTTTTTT
V: TRBV24-1; D: NA; size: NA; J: TRBJ2-1; CDR3: CATSDSTGSSYNEQFF; DNA: TGTGCCACCAGTGACTCCACGGGGAGCTCCTACAATGAGCAGTTCTTC
V: TRBV6-6; D: TRBD1; size: NA; J: TRBJ1-6; CDR3: CASSQTEGQLSPLHF; DNA: TGTGCCAGCAGCCAGACCGAGGGACAGCTTTCACCCCTCCACTTT
V: TRBV25-1; D: TRBD2; size: NA; J: TRBJ2-1; CDR3: CAGGLAGAYNEQFF; DNA: TGTGCCGGCGGGCTAGCGGGGGCCTACAATGAGCAGTTCTTC
V: TRBV20-1; D: TRBD1; size: few; J: TRBJ1-1; CDR3: CSAGGQAEAFF; DNA: TGCAGTGCTGGAGGACAGGCCGAAGCTTTCTTT
V: TRBV18; D: TRBD2; size: once; J: TRBJ2-1; CDR3: CASSQGLAGYNEQFF; DNA: TGTGCCAGCTCACAGGGACTAGCGGGATACAATGAGCAGTTCTTC
V: TRBV6-2/TRBV6-3; D: TRBD1; size: once; J: TRBJ2-3; CDR3: CASSLQGAGTDTQYF; DNA: TGTGCCAGCAGCCTGCAGGGGGCGGGCACAGATACGCAGTATTTT
V: TRBV19; D: NA; size: NA; J: TRBJ2-2; CDR3: CASSGRERWTGELFF; DNA: TGTGCCAGTAGTGGGAGAGAGAGGTGGACCGGGGAGCTGTTTTTT
V: TRBV7-9; D: TRBD1; size: NA; J: TRBJ2-7; CDR3: CASSPWTGADEQYF; DNA: TGTGCCAGCAGCCCCTGGACAGGGGCCGACGAGCAGTACTTC
V: TRBV7-8; D: TRBD2; size: once; J: TRBJ2-7; CDR3: CASSIGRSSGSLSSYEQYF; DNA: TGTGCCAGCAGCATAGGTCGGTCTAGCGGGTCCCTCTCCTCCTACGAGCAGTACTTC
V: TRBV30; D: NA; size: once; J: TRBJ1-3; CDR3: CAWSPGNSGNTIYF; DNA: TGTGCCTGGAGTCCAGGGAACTCTGGAAACACCATATATTTT
V: TRBV19; D: TRBD1; size: few; J: TRBJ2-7; CDR3: CASSVQGQGASEQYF; DNA: TGTGCCAGTAGTGTACAGGGACAGGGGGCAAGCGAGCAGTACTTC
V: TRBV19; D: NA; size: NA; J: TRBJ1-1; CDR3: CASSIGQGGPNTEAFF; DNA: TGTGCCAGTAGTATAGGGCAGGGTGGGCCGAACACTGAAGCTTTCTTT
V: TRBV2; D: NA; size: NA; J: TRBJ1-1; CDR3: CASQFRGTEAFF; DNA: TGTGCCAGCCAATTTCGGGGGACTGAAGCTTTCTTT
V: TRBV6-5; D: NA; size: NA; J: TRBJ1-1; CDR3: CASSFTGSEAFF; DNA: TGTGCCAGCAGTTTTACAGGGAGTGAAGCTTTCTTT
V: TRBV19; D: NA; size: NA; J: TRBJ2-1; CDR3: CASSGARIDPNEQFF; DNA: TGTGCCAGTAGTGGGGCTCGAATTGATCCCAATGAGCAGTTCTTC
V: TRBV7-2; D: TRBD1; size: NA; J: TRBJ1-2; CDR3: CASSLGPGTVDGYTF; DNA: TGTGCCAGCAGCTTGGGCCCGGGGACAGTTGATGGCTACACCTTC
V: TRBV27; D: NA; size: NA; J: TRBJ2-7; CDR3: CASRTFAVSSYEQYF; DNA: TGTGCCAGCAGAACCTTCGCCGTTAGCTCCTACGAGCAGTACTTC
V: TRBV18; D: NA; size: NA; J: TRBJ2-2; CDR3: CASPISQGTNTGELFF; DNA: TGTGCCAGCCCCATATCTCAGGGCACGAACACCGGGGAGCTGTTTTTT
V: TRBV30; D: NA; size: NA; J: TRBJ1-1; CDR3: CAWSVGEGINTEAFF; DNA: TGTGCCTGGAGTGTTGGGGAGGGGATAAACACTGAAGCTTTCTTT
V: TRBV7-8; D: TRBD2; size: NA; J: TRBJ2-1; CDR3: CASTQRVMGGVEQFF; DNA: TGTGCCAGCACCCAGAGGGTTATGGGAGGGGTTGAGCAGTTCTTC
V: TRBV20-1; D: NA; size: NA; J: TRBJ2-5; CDR3: CSASLMLVRGQETQYF; DNA: TGCAGTGCTAGTCTCATGCTAGTCCGGGGACAAGAGACCCAGTACTTC
V: TRBV5-6; D: TRBD1; size: NA; J: TRBJ1-1; CDR3: CASRSTGGEWDTEAFF; DNA: TGTGCCAGCAGATCTACAGGGGGCGAATGGGACACTGAAGCTTTCTTT
V: TRBV9; D: TRBD2; size: NA; J: TRBJ2-1; CDR3: CASSVVQDGRVFF; DNA: TGTGCCAGCAGCGTAGTTCAGGACGGGAGGGTATTCTTC
V: TRBV3-1/TRBV3-2; D: TRBD2; size: NA; J: TRBJ2-5; CDR3: CASSQEVLAGGTQYF; DNA: TGTGCCAGCAGCCAAGAAGTTCTAGCGGGAGGGACCCAGTACTTC
V: TRBV4-1; D: NA; size: NA; J: TRBJ2-1; CDR3: CASSQVSLPYNEQFF; DNA: TGCGCCAGCAGCCAAGTTTCACTACCCTACAATGAGCAGTTCTTC
V: TRBV6-5; D: NA; size: NA; J: TRBJ1-6; CDR3: CASSYFLQSPLHF; DNA: TGTGCCAGCAGTTACTTCCTTCAGTCACCCCTCCACTTT
V: TRBV4-3; D: TRBD2; size: NA; J: TRBJ2-3; CDR3: CASSPGPAGGGLNTQYF; DNA: TGCGCCAGCAGCCCGGGGCCGGCGGGAGGAGGGCTGAATACGCAGTATTTT
V: TRBV9; D: TRBD1; size: NA; J: TRBJ1-2; CDR3: CASSKQGAYGYTF; DNA: TGTGCCAGCAGCAAGCAGGGGGCTTATGGCTACACCTTC